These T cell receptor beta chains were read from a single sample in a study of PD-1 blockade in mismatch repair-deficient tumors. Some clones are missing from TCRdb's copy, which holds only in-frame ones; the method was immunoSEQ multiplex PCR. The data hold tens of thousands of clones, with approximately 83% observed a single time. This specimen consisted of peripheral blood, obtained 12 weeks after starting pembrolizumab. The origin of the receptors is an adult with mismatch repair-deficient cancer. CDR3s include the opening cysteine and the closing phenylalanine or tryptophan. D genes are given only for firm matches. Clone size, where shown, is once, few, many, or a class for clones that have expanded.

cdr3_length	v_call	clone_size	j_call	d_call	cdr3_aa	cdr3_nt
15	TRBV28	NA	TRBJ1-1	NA	CASRSRGPQNTEAFF	TGTGCCAGTCGGTCCAGGGGACCCCAGAACACTGAAGCTTTCTTT
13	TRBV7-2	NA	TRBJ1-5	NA	CASSSQDDQPQHF	TGTGCCAGCAGCTCACAGGACGATCAGCCCCAGCATTTT
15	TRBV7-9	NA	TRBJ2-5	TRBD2	CASSPGGTRMETQYF	TGTGCCAGCAGCCCGGGGGGGACTAGAATGGAGACCCAGTACTTC
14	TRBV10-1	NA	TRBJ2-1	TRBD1	CASSSTGRNNEQFF	TGCGCCAGCAGCTCGACAGGGAGAAACAATGAGCAGTTCTTC
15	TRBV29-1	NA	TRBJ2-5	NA	CSVEYRMDSKETQYF	TGCAGCGTTGAGTACCGAATGGACAGTAAGGAGACCCAGTACTTC
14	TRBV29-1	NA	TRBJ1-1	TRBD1	CSVTGQTMNTEAFF	TGCAGCGTCACGGGACAGACAATGAACACTGAAGCTTTCTTT
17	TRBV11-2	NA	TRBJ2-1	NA	CASSLQQTSGEGNEQFF	TGTGCCAGCAGCTTACAGCAGACTTCGGGGGAAGGGAATGAGCAGTTCTTC
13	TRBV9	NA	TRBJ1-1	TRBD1	CASSEGTATEAFF	TGTGCCAGCAGCGAAGGGACAGCCACTGAAGCTTTCTTT
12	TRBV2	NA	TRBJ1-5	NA	CASTEGSQPQHF	TGTGCCAGCACTGAGGGGTCTCAGCCCCAGCATTTT
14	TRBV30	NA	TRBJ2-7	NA	CAWSVLSSSYEQYF	TGTGCCTGGAGTGTTCTGAGTAGCTCCTACGAGCAGTACTTC
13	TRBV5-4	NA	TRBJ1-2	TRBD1	CASSLGQGWGYTF	TGTGCCAGCAGCCTTGGACAGGGTTGGGGCTACACCTTC
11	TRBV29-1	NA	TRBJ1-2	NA	CSVEIVYGYTF	TGCAGCGTTGAAATAGTCTATGGCTACACCTTC
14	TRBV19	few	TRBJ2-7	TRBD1	CASSVGQGGYEQYF	TGTGCCAGTAGTGTGGGACAGGGAGGGTACGAGCAGTACTTC
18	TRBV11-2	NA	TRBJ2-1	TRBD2	CASSSPSNGLAGHNEQFF	TGTGCCAGCAGCTCCCCCTCGAACGGGCTAGCGGGCCACAATGAGCAGTTCTTC
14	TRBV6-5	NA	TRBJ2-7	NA	CASTNGRESYEQYF	TGTGCCAGCACTAACGGCAGGGAATCCTACGAGCAGTACTTC
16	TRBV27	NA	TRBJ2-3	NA	CASSFLGSGFTDTQYF	TGTGCCAGCAGTTTTCTCGGTAGCGGATTCACAGATACGCAGTATTTT
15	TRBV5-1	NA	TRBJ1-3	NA	CASSSDSPRGNTIYF	TGCGCCAGCAGCTCAGACTCCCCAAGAGGAAACACCATATATTTT